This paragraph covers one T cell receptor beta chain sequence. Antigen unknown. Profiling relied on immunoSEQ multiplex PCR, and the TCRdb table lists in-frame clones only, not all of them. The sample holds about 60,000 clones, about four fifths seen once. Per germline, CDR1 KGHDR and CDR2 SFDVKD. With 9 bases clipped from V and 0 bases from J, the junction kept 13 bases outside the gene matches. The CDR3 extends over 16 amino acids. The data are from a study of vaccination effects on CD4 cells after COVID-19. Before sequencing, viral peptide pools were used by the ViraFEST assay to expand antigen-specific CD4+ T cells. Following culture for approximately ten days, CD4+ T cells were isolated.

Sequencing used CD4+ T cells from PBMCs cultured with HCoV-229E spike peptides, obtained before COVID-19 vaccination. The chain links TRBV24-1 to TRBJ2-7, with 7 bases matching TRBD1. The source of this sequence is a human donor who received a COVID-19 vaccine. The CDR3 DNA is TGTGCCACCTGCAGTAGAGGGGGCCCGAGCTCCTACGAGCAGTACGTC. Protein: CATCSRGGPSSYEQYV.